This T cell receptor (beta chain) was recorded in a study of early T cells in non-severe SARS-CoV-2 infection. For the study at large: Sequencing of unsorted whole blood was done on bulk RNA, leaving chains unpaired. The study's findings and limits: Comparison of clonotypes with VDJdb favored anti-spike CD8 responses while missing private and CD4 specificities.

CDR1 is MNHNS and CDR2 is SASEGT in the germline V gene. V lost 2 bases, J lost 6 bases, and 16 bases lay in between. The CDR3 covers 15 residues. This clonotype was recorded at least ten times. Its antigen is unidentified. Unique molecular identifiers were affixed to single, distinct cDNA molecules. Each CDR3 protein gets one entry after TCRdb re-called the 5' RACE reads with MiXCR. This repertoire shows tens of thousands of distinct CDR3 sequences, 10% found once; its top ten account for around 8%. The TCR originated in an adult who was a healthcare worker with PCR-confirmed SARS-CoV-2 infection or an uninfected control (not recorded which). The J gene is TRBJ1-2, the V gene TRBV6-1; the D gene is possibly TRBD1 (6 bases). The material was whole blood, obtained at baseline. In DNA form, the CDR3 reads TGTGCCAGCAGTGAAAACCTCCCCAGGGGAGATGGCTACACCTTC. Its translation is CASSENLPRGDGYTF.